What follows are 23 T cell receptor beta chains derived from one specimen sequenced in a study of T cell responses to AZD1222 COVID-19 vaccine. Libraries were prepared by immunoSEQ multiplex PCR; TCRdb keeps only in-frame clonotypes and omits some of them. Of around 58,000 clones in the sample, roughly four fifths are singletons; the top ten hold about a tenth. The source material was peripheral blood, sampled on day 0 of AZD1222 vaccination. Receptors were obtained from an adult in good health.

As DNA, the CDR3 is TGTGCCAGCTCACCCACAAGGGCGCCAGGGGGCGCGGGGGAGACCCAGTACTTC. As protein: CASSPTRAPGGAGETQYF. The chain uses TRBV18 and TRBJ2-5; 8 nucleotides align to TRBD1. The junction had 17 bases not matched to a gene; V was cut back by 3 bases and J by 5 bases. The CDR3 covers 18 residues. The germline V gene has CDR1 KGHSH and CDR2 LQKENI.

The chain is built from TRBV4-3 and TRBJ1-2; D unclear. Trimming pared 1 base from V and 4 bases from J, leaving 16 bases between. The CDR3 contains 16 residues. CDR1 is LGHNA, CDR2 YSLEER, per germline. The CDR3 loop is CASSQGGRFSGYGYTF. The CDR3 DNA follows: TGCGCCAGCAGCCAAGGCGGACGGTTCTCTGGCTATGGCTACACCTTC.

The chain couples TRBV27 to TRBJ1-1; D is possibly TRBD1 (6 bases). This CDR3 has 14 amino acids. Per germline, CDR1 MNHEY and CDR2 SMNVEV (reference sequence). Trimming stripped 1 base from V and 1 base from J, with 7 bases between. CDR3 sequence reads: CASSLLGQNTEAFF. In DNA form, the CDR3 reads TGTGCCAGCAGTTTATTGGGACAGAACACTGAAGCTTTCTTT.

The J gene is TRBJ2-7, the V gene TRBV28; D not resolved. Germline V gives CDR1 MDHEN, CDR2 SYDVKM. This CDR3 has 14 amino acids. V shed 3 bases and J shed 2 bases, with 11 bases lying between them. Here the CDR3 DNA reads TGTGCCAGCAGTTTCCCAGGCGCTGCCTACGAGCAGTACTTC. Residues: CASSFPGAAYEQYF.

This chain links TRBV27 with TRBJ1-2; no clear D. This CDR3 is built from 16 residues. The V gene's germline CDR1 is MNHEY and CDR2 SMNVEV (reference sequence). Trimming cost V 8 bases and J 4 bases, with 23 bases left between them. The CDR3 loop is CASSPQAGLPTYGYTF. DNA for the CDR3: TGTGCCAGCTCCCCGCAGGCGGGCCTACCTACCTATGGCTACACCTTC.

The chain has TRBV18 and TRBJ1-2; D gene ambiguous. Germline values: CDR1 KGHSH, CDR2 LQKENI. This CDR3 comprises 12 residues. V lost 3 bases, J lost 7 bases, and 9 bases lay in between. CDR3 sequence reads: CASSPGGSGYTF. CDR3 DNA sequence: TGTGCCAGCTCACCCGGCGGGTCTGGCTACACCTTC.

The V and J genes are TRBV28 and TRBJ2-1; 10 bases map to TRBD2. V gave up 5 bases and J gave up 8 bases; unmatched junction bases: 12. The CDR3 is made up of 16 amino acids. The germline CDR1 and CDR2 sequences are MDHEN and SYDVKM. The CDR3 loop is CASSTPLAGVFDEQFF. As DNA, the CDR3 is TGTGCCAGCAGTACCCCCCTAGCGGGAGTGTTCGATGAGCAGTTCTTC.

This clone was observed once. The chain recombines TRBV24-1 with TRBJ2-1; D possibly corresponds to TRBD2 (8 bases). V was shortened by 9 bases and J by 9 bases, with 29 bases between the two germline ends. The germline gives CDR1 KGHDR, CDR2 SFDVKD. The CDR3 is 17 amino acids. This chain's CDR3 is CATETFRGAGGLGEQFF. CDR3 coding DNA: TGTGCCACCGAGACGTTCAGGGGGGCGGGAGGATTAGGTGAGCAGTTCTTC.

V usage is TRBV11-2 and J usage is TRBJ1-2, with D possibly being TRBD1 (6 bases). CDR1 SGHAT and CDR2 FQNNGV come from the germline V gene. V was pared by 0 bases and J by 5 bases, with 13 bases between. The CDR3 spans 15 residues. The CDR3 sequence is CASSLEGGGGYGYTF. CDR3 in DNA: TGTGCCAGCAGCTTAGAGGGAGGAGGGGGGTATGGCTACACCTTC.

V and J are TRBV5-1 and TRBJ2-5; D gene ambiguous. Germline CDR1 and CDR2: SGHRS and YFSETQ. V dropped 0 bases and J dropped 0 bases, with 3 bases sitting between them. The length of the CDR3 is 13 residues. This chain's CDR3 is CASSLADQETQYF. For the CDR3, the DNA is TGCGCCAGCAGCTTGGCCGACCAAGAGACCCAGTACTTC. Variable domain in full (rest from reference TRBV5-1 and TRBJ2-5): KAGVTQTPRYLIKTRGQQVTLSCSPISGHRSVSWYQQTPGQGLQFLFEYFSETQRNKGNFPGRFSGRQFSNSRSEMNVSTLELGDSALYLCASSLADQETQYFGPGTRLLVL.

This clone was recorded only once. The V call is TRBV3-1 (or the pseudogene TRBV3-2), the J call TRBJ1-1; D ambiguous. The CDR3 sequence is 15 residues long. The germline CDR1 and CDR2 sequences are LGHDT and YNNKEL (reference sequence). V lost 0 bases and J 1 base, leaving 9 bases between the germline ends. Written as DNA, the CDR3 is TGTGCCAGCAGCCAAGAACGAACCACGAACACTGAAGCTTTCTTT. Protein sequence: CASSQERTTNTEAFF.

The chain carries TRBV9 and TRBJ1-2, with D hard to call. CDR3 length equals 13 residues. In germline, CDR1 is SGDLS, CDR2 YYNGEE. V lost 0 bases and J 2 bases, leaving 5 bases between the germline ends. The CDR3, as DNA: TGTGCCAGCAGCGTAGCAGGCAACTATGGCTACACCTTC. It specifies CASSVAGNYGYTF.

The V and J genes are TRBV9 and TRBJ2-1; perhaps TRBD2 as D (8 bases). CDR3 size: 16 residues. CDR1 is SGDLS and CDR2 is YYNGEE in the germline V gene. V lost 4 bases and J lost 9, with 23 bases in between. The CDR3 DNA is TGTGCCAGCAGCATCGTAGCGGGACAGTCATCAGGTGAGCAGTTCTTC. Translating it yields CASSIVAGQSSGEQFF.

This clone has only a few counts. The CDR3: CASKEGTGGRPQHF. The CDR3 DNA reads as TGCGCCAGCAAGGAAGGGACAGGGGGACGGCCCCAGCATTTT. This chain uses TRBV5-1 with TRBJ1-5, with 11 bases matching TRBD1. The V segment lost 6 bases and the J segment 9 bases; nucleotides outside the gene matches: 8. Per germline, CDR1 SGHRS and CDR2 YFSETQ. The CDR3 contains 14 residues. The full variable domain, completed using reference TRBV5-1 and TRBJ1-5, is KAGVTQTPRYLIKTRGQQVTLSCSPISGHRSVSWYQQTPGQGLQFLFEYFSETQRNKGNFPGRFSGRQFSNSRSEMNVSTLELGDSALYLCASKEGTGGRPQHFGDGTRLSIL.

The chain is built from TRBV7-2 and TRBJ1-3, with 7 bases lining up with TRBD1. Per germline, CDR1 SGHTA and CDR2 FQGNSA. The V segment lost 1 base and the J segment 3 bases; nucleotides outside the gene matches: 6. This CDR3 is built from 16 residues. As DNA, the CDR3 is TGTGCCAGCAGCTTAGAGGGGGCGGGAGGTGGAAACACCATATATTTT. Protein sequence: CASSLEGAGGGNTIYF.

This chain joins TRBV4-1 and TRBJ2-5; the match to TRBD1 covers 10 bases. This CDR3 region has 18 residues. Germline trimming cut 1 base from V and 2 bases from J; bases unmatched to any gene: 10. The germline gives CDR1 MGHRA, CDR2 YSYEKL. The CDR3 sequence: CASSQAYRQGAGQETQYF. The CDR3 bases are TGCGCCAGCAGCCAAGCATATCGACAGGGGGCAGGACAAGAGACCCAGTACTTC.

The chain employs TRBV7-2 and TRBJ1-5; 9 bases are shared with TRBD1. The V and J ends lost 0 bases and 7 bases, in that order; junction bases with no gene match: 7. The CDR3 totals 16 residues. The germline V gene encodes CDR1 SGHTA and CDR2 FQGNSA. This CDR3 is CASSLAQTGGRQPQHF. The CDR3 nucleotides read TGTGCCAGCAGCTTAGCCCAGACAGGGGGACGGCAGCCCCAGCATTTT.

By share of the sample, this clone is medium-sized. This specimen includes other DNA sequences encoding the same CDR3. J is TRBJ1-2 and V is TRBV7-9; TRBD1 might be the D (5 bases). CDR1 and CDR2 from the germline V gene are SEHNR and FQNEAQ (reference sequence). Trimming cost V 5 bases and J 2 bases, with 12 bases left between them. The CDR3 is made up of 14 amino acids. For the CDR3, the DNA is TGTGCCAGCAGCCTCTCGACAGTGAACTATGGCTACACCTTC. Translation: CASSLSTVNYGYTF. Together with reference TRBV7-9 and TRBJ1-2, the CDR3 gives the full variable domain: DTGVSQNPRHKITKRGQNVTFRCDPISEHNRLYWYRQTLGQGPEFLTYFQNEAQLEKSRLLSDRFSAERPKGSFSTLEIQRTEQGDSAMYLCASSLSTVNYGYTFGSGTRLTVV.

V is TRBV7-8 and J is TRBJ1-1; weak D call: TRBD1 (5 bases). CDR3 size: 14 residues. Germline V CDR1 and CDR2: SGHVS, FQNEAQ. Trimming took 2 bases from V and 4 from J, leaving 11 bases between them. This CDR3 is CASSLRGESTEAFF. The DNA for the CDR3 is TGTGCCAGCAGCTTAAGGGGTGAGAGCACTGAAGCTTTCTTT.

This clone was observed once. The chain combines TRBV21-1 with TRBJ2-7; the table's D gene call, TRBD2, was not cross checked with the DNA. TRBV21-1 represents a pseudogene. The CDR3 extends over 15 amino acids. The CDR3 DNA sequence: TGTGCCAGCCCAAAAGCCGGGAGGGTCTCCTACGAGCAGTACTTC. This gives the protein CASPKAGRVSYEQYF.

This chain joins TRBV5-4 and TRBJ2-1; 8 nucleotides line up with TRBD2. The CDR3 runs 17 residues. Germline V CDR1 and CDR2: SGHNT, YYREEE (reference sequence). V dropped 0 bases and J dropped 3; count of bases not matched to a gene: 8. The CDR3 DNA is TGTGCCAGCAGCTTGGCCGGGGGGGGGCCACGCTACAATGAGCAGTTCTTC. Its protein is CASSLAGGGPRYNEQFF.

The chain combines TRBV30 with TRBJ1-1; TRBD1 might be the D (6 bases). CDR1 and CDR2 from the germline V gene are GTSNPN and SVGIG (reference sequence). CDR3 size: 13 residues. V lost 3 bases to trimming and J lost 4 bases, with 12 bases between them. CDR3 sequence reads: CAWSSRGGTEAFF. The CDR3 DNA is TGTGCCTGGAGCTCTAGGGGGGGCACTGAAGCTTTCTTT.

The chain employs TRBV20-1 and TRBJ1-1, with D unclear. The CDR3 runs 11 residues. The ends were cut back, 3 bases at V and 4 bases at J, with 6 bases in the middle. Germline assignment: CDR1 DFQATT and CDR2 SNEGSKA (reference sequence). CDR3 DNA: TGCAGTGCTAGCCCAGCCACTGAAGCTTTCTTT. Amino acid sequence: CSASPATEAFF.